In its sample, the clone carrying this TCR beta chain was seen many times. The antigen remains undetermined. From RNA transcripts, TCR beta CDR3 regions were amplified. HTBI primers were employed in a first-round RT-PCR of the TCR CDR3. TCRdb recomputed calls from the multiplex PCR reads with MiXCR, one row per CDR3 protein. The sample has approximately 530,000 distinct CDR3 sequences; 16% are singletons. These data originate in a study of T cells in Graves' hyperthyroidism and ophthalmopathy. General study results and limits: Separating ophthalmopathy from stable hyperthyroidism was achieved by a 13 V-J model.

This CDR3 contains 13 residues. Germline V gene sequence: CDR1 SGHKS, CDR2 YYEKEE (reference sequence). V lost 1 base and J 4 bases, leaving 9 bases between the germline ends. The specimen was blood. This clonotype originated in a woman aged 18-30 years with Graves' hyperthyroidism. The J gene is TRBJ2-7, the V gene TRBV5-5; D is possibly TRBD1 (5 bases). CDR3 bases: TGTGCCAGCAGCTTGTTTTCAGGGTACGAGCAGTACTTC. This translates into CASSLFSGYEQYF.